A selection of T cell receptor beta chains follows, all from one sample in a study of PD-L1 blockade in urothelial cancer. TCRdb's table, derived via immunoSEQ multiplex PCR, lists solely in-frame clones and lacks some. The sample includes 50,000 to 55,000 clones, 75% of them seen just once. The starting material was PBMCs, obtained around atezolizumab (anti-PD-L1) treatment. Receptor source: a man in his 70s with urothelial cancer. CDR3s include the opening cysteine and the closing phenylalanine or tryptophan.

V gene: TRBV30; J gene: TRBJ2-4; CDR3 protein: CAWSKGVSGFLAKNIQYF
V gene: TRBV10-3; J gene: TRBJ1-1; CDR3 protein: CAISRGGMNTEAFF
V gene: TRBV2; J gene: TRBJ1-5; CDR3 protein: CASSEAGQRSNQPQHF
V gene: TRBV4-1; J gene: TRBJ2-3; CDR3 protein: CASSHPYSGGEGDTQYF
V gene: TRBV28; J gene: TRBJ2-7; CDR3 protein: CASSPDRHEQYF
V gene: TRBV19; J gene: TRBJ2-7; CDR3 protein: CASSMTGGYSPRHEQYF
V gene: TRBV4-1; J gene: TRBJ2-3; CDR3 protein: CASSQRPDSWVADTQYF
V gene: TRBV18; J gene: TRBJ1-2; CDR3 protein: CASSSDRNLYGYTF
V gene: TRBV5-1; J gene: TRBJ2-2; CDR3 protein: CASSLLVSNTGELFF
V gene: TRBV5-5; J gene: TRBJ1-5; CDR3 protein: CASSPRGGNQPQHF
V gene: TRBV30; J gene: TRBJ2-7; CDR3 protein: CAWNPTRRGSYEQYF
V gene: TRBV29-1; J gene: TRBJ1-5; CDR3 protein: CSVKEGGRGQPQHF
V gene: TRBV11-2; J gene: TRBJ1-1; CDR3 protein: CASSFGDRRNTEAFF
V gene: TRBV30; J gene: TRBJ1-3; CDR3 protein: CAWGRGPTGNTIYF
V gene: TRBV7-8; J gene: TRBJ2-7; CDR3 protein: CASSRPSGRPSYEQYF
V gene: TRBV9; J gene: TRBJ2-7; CDR3 protein: CASSAIGTGGDEQYF
V gene: TRBV28; J gene: TRBJ2-2; CDR3 protein: CATLPTGGHGELFF
V gene: TRBV2; J gene: TRBJ2-3; CDR3 protein: CASGRRGLTGRTDTQYF
V gene: TRBV7-3; J gene: TRBJ2-2; CDR3 protein: CASSAGTNTGELFF
V gene: TRBV30; J gene: TRBJ2-7; CDR3 protein: CAWSVLGRGGEQYF
V gene: TRBV5-5; J gene: TRBJ1-3; CDR3 protein: CASSLPPGTGERKTF
V gene: TRBV29-1; J gene: TRBJ2-7; CDR3 protein: CSVAGAGGSYEQYF
V gene: TRBV6-5; J gene: TRBJ2-2; CDR3 protein: CASSYRLAGATGELFF
V gene: TRBV5-4; J gene: TRBJ1-3; CDR3 protein: CASSGGLGGGGNTIYF
V gene: TRBV7-9; J gene: TRBJ2-1; CDR3 protein: CASRDLSGGSYNEQFF
V gene: TRBV7-2; J gene: TRBJ2-1; CDR3 protein: CASSLRSGGSYNEQFF